The clone carrying this T cell receptor (beta chain) has a handful of counts. The antigen is undetermined. Germline V gene sequence: CDR1 MNHGY, CDR2 SAAAGT. Trimming removed 6 bases from V and 4 bases from J, with 13 bases in between. This CDR3 is 14 amino acids long. The data derive from a study of T cell repertoires in cytomegalovirus infection. Study-wide background: Shared public TCR beta signatures pointed to both CMV infection and a matching HLA type.

Findings of the study overall: The study found HLA-C-restricted CMV-specific TCR beta clonotypes dominating the ex vivo response.

TCRdb itself ran the reads through MiXCR, one entry per CDR3 protein. The sample has around 740,000 distinct CDR3 sequences, roughly 35% seen once. The sequence came from a human donor in good health (CMV status not recorded). Some clones in this sample may be carry-over from other donors' samples. Sequenced: PBMCs. This rearrangement joins TRBV6-8 to TRBJ1-5, with D uncertain. The CDR3 DNA follows: TGTGCCAGCAGCCTACAGAGTAATAATCAGCCCCAGCATTTT. Its protein is CASSLQSNNQPQHF.